This T cell receptor (beta chain) was recorded in a study of T cell changes during pregnancy in multiple sclerosis. Here immunoSEQ multiplex PCR was the method, and the copy in TCRdb shows in-frame clones only, minus some. The repertoire includes roughly 30,000 clones, roughly 88% of them detected once, and less than 0.9% sits in the top ten. Trimming left V 6 bases short and J 3 bases short, with 18 bases between. The CDR3 loop spans 16 amino acids. Germline CDR1 and CDR2: SGHTA and FQGNSA. The source of this sequence is a female donor in good health, enrolled as a control in a pregnancy study. The material was CD4+ T cells from peripheral blood mononuclear cells, obtained in the first trimester of pregnancy. The chain links TRBV7-2 to TRBJ2-4; no definite D call. CDR3 sequence reads: CASSHLQIGVKNIQYF. The CDR3 DNA sequence: TGTGCCAGCAGTCACCTGCAGATTGGAGTCAAAAACATTCAGTACTTC. Using reference TRBV7-2 and TRBJ2-4 for the parts outside the CDR3, the full variable domain is GAGVSQSPSNKVTEKGKDVELRCDPISGHTALYWYRQSLGQGLEFLIYFQGNSAPDKSGLPSDRFSAERTGGSVSTLTIQRTQQEDSAVYLCASSHLQIGVKNIQYFGAGTRLSVL.